This T cell receptor (beta chain) was recorded in a study of spatial heterogeneity in lung cancer. Study in general: Unique TCR and UMI combinations averaged more than ten appearances each in raw reads.

TCRdb independently ran MiXCR on the 5' RACE reads; one entry per CDR3 protein. Of around 2,800 distinct CDR3 sequences listed, about 6% are singletons. Study conclusions and caveats: Tracking of ubiquitous and regional nonsynonymous mutations by counts of ubiquitous and regional expanded TCRs, respectively, was seen. Estimated coverage of tumor T cells was around 7% for alpha and 12% to 15% for beta chains. Tracking of tumor mutation counts was seen in expanded intratumoral alpha and beta TCR counts.

This clonotype counts as medium-sized. The antigen remains unidentified. Regarding time point: sample taken at primary tumor resection. The donor population consisted of more than 55 patients with untreated, early-stage non-small cell lung cancer. Germline V gene data show CDR1 as SGHVS and CDR2 as FNYEAQ. The CDR3 totals 18 residues. J lost 3 bases, V lost 5 bases, and 11 bases had no gene match. The chain uses TRBV7-6 and TRBJ2-2; 11 bases line up with TRBD2. Sequencing used lung tumor tissue, obtained at surgery. The TCR originated in a male donor with early-stage non-small cell lung cancer. CDR3 amino acids: CASSNSPPTSGDTGELFF. The CDR3 DNA reads as TGTGCCAGCAGCAATTCCCCCCCGACTAGCGGGGACACCGGGGAGCTGTTTTTT.